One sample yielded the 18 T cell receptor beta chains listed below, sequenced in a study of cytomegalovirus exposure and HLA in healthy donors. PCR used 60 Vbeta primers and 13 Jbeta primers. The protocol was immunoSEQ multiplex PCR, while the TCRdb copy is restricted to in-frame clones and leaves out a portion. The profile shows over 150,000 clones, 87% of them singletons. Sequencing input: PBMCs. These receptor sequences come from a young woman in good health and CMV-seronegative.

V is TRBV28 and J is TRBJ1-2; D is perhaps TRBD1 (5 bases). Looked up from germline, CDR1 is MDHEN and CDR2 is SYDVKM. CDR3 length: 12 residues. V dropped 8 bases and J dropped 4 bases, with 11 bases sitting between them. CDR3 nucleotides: TGTGCCAGCCAGGGTTCGGTCTATGGCTACACCTTC. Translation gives CASQGSVYGYTF.

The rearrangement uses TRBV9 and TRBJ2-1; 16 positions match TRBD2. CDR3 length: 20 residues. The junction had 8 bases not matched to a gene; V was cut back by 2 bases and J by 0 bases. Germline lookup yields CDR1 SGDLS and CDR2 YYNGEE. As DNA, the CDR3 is TGTGCCAGCAGCGTCGACCCGGGACTAGCGGGGGGGAGCTCCTACAATGAGCAGTTCTTC. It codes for CASSVDPGLAGGSSYNEQFF.

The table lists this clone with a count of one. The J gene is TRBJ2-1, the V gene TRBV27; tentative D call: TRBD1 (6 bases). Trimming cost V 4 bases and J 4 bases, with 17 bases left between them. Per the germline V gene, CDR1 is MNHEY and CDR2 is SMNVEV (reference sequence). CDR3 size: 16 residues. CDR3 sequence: CASSWGPSSKYNEQFF. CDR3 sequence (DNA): TGTGCCAGCAGTTGGGGGCCGAGTTCCAAGTACAATGAGCAGTTCTTC.

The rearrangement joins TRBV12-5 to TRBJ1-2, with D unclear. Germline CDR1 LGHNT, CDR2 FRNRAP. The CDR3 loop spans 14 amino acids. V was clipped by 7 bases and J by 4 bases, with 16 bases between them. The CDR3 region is CASAPGPTAYGYTF. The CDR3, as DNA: TGTGCTAGTGCCCCTGGGCCCACCGCCTATGGCTACACCTTC.

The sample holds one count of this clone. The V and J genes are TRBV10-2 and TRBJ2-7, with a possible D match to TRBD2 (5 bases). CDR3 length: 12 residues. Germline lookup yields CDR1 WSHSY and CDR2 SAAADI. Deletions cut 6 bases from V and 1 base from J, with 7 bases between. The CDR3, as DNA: TGCGCCAGCAGACTAGATTCCTACGAGCAGTACTTC. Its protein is CASRLDSYEQYF.

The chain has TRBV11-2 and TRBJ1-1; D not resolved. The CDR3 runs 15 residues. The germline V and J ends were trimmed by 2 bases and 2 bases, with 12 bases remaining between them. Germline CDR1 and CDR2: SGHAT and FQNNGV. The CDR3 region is CASSLMSRANTEAFF. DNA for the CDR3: TGTGCCAGCAGCTTAATGTCTCGAGCCAACACTGAAGCTTTCTTT.

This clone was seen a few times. CDR3 loop: CASAKFQGGTEAFF. The CDR3 DNA follows: TGTGCTAGTGCCAAATTTCAGGGGGGCACTGAAGCTTTCTTT. This chain connects TRBV12-5 to TRBJ1-1; TRBD1 matches 7 bases. Germline values: CDR1 LGHNT, CDR2 FRNRAP. CDR3 length: 14 amino acids. V shed 7 bases and J 4 bases; nucleotides not matched to a gene: 9.

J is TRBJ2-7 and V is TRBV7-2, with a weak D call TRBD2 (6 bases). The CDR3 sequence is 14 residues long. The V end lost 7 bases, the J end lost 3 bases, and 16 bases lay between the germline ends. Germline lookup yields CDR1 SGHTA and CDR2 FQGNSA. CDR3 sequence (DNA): TGTGCCAGCACGACCCGGGACTCTTTCTACGAGCAGTACTTC. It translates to CASTTRDSFYEQYF.

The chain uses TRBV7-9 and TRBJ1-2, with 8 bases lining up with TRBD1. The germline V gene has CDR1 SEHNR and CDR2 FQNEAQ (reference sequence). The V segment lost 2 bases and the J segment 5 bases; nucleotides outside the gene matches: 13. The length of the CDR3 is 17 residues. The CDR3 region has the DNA TGTGCCAGCAGCTTAAACTGGGACAGGTTTGACGTTTATGGCTACACCTTC. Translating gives CASSLNWDRFDVYGYTF.

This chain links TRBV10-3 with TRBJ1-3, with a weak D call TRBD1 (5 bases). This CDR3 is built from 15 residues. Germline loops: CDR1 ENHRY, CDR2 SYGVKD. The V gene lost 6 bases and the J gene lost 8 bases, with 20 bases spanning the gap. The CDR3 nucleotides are TGTGCCATCAGCCTCGCAGGAGCCTCGGGGGACACCATATATTTT. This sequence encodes CAISLAGASGDTIYF.

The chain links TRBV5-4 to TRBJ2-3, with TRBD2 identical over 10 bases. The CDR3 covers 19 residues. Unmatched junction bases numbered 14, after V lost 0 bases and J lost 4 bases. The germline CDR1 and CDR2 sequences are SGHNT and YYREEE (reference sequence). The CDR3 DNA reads TGTGCCAGCAGCTTGGCCTCGGGGGCGGGACTAGCGATGGCAGATACGCAGTATTTT. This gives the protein CASSLASGAGLAMADTQYF.

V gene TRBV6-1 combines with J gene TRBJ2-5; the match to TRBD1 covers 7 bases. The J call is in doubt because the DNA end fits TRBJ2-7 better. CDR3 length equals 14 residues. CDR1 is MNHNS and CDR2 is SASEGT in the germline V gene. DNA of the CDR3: TGTGCCAGCAGTGAAGCGGGACAGCAGTACGAGCAGTACTTC. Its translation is CASSEAGQQYEQYF.

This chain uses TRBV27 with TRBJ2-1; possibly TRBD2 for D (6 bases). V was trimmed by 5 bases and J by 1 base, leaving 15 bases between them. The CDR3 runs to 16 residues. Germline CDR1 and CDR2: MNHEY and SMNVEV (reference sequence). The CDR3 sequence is CASSPRRRGSYNEQFF. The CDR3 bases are TGTGCCAGCAGTCCCCGCAGGCGGGGTTCCTACAATGAGCAGTTCTTC.

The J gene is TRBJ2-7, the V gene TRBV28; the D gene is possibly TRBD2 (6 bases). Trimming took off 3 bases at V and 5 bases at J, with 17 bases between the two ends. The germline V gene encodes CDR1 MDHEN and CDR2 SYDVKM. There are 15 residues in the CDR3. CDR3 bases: TGTGCCAGCAGTTTGGGGGGAGGAGGGATGAACGAGCAGTACTTC. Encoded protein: CASSLGGGGMNEQYF. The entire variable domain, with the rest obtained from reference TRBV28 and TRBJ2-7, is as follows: DVKVTQSSRYLVKRTGEKVFLECVQDMDHENMFWYRQDPGLGLRLIYFSYDVKMKEKGDIPEGYSVSREKKERFSLILESASTNQTSMYLCASSLGGGGMNEQYFGPGTRLTVT.

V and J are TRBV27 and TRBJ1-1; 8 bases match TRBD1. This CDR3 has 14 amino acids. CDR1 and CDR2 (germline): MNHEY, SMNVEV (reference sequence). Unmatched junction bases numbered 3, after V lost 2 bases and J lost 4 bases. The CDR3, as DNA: TGTGCCAGCAGTTTACAGGGGGCCGGCACTGAAGCTTTCTTT. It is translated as CASSLQGAGTEAFF.

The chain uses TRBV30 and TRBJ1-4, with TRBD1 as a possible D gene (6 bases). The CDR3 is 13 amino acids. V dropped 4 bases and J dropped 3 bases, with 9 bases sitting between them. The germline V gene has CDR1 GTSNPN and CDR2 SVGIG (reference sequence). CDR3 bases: TGTGCCTGGAAGTCAGGGGCTAATGAAAAACTGTTTTTT. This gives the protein CAWKSGANEKLFF. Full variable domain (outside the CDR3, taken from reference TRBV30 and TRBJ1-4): SQTIHQWPATLVQPVGSPLSLECTVEGTSNPNLYWYRQAAGRGLQLLFYSVGIGQISSEVPQNLSASRPQDRQFILSSKKLLLSDSGFYLCAWKSGANEKLFFGSGTQLSVL.

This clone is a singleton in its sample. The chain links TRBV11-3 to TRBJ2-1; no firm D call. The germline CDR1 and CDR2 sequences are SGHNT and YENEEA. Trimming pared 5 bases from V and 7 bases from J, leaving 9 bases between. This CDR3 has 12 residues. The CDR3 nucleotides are TGTGCCAGCAGCCCATCCCAGAATGAGCAGTTCTTC. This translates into CASSPSQNEQFF.

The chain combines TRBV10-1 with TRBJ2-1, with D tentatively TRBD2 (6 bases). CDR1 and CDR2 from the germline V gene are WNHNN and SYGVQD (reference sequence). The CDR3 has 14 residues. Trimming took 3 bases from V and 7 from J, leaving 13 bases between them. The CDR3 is CASSDRGSQNEQFF. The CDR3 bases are TGCGCCAGCAGTGACCGGGGGTCCCAAAATGAGCAGTTCTTC.